This T cell receptor beta chain was profiled in a study of T cell responses to AZD1222 COVID-19 vaccine. TCRdb's table, derived via immunoSEQ multiplex PCR, lists solely in-frame clones and lacks some. The sample has more than 110,000 clones, around nine tenths seen once; the top ten hold about 4.4%. With V trimmed by 1 base and J by 3 bases, 18 bases remained unmatched. The CDR3 contains 19 residues. Germline assignment: CDR1 SGHDN and CDR2 FVKESK. Study-level results: Spike was spanned by vaccine-associated CD4 TCRs, which were dominant at 160-218 and 743-854. Clonal diversity was possibly underestimated, and white British individuals and females predominated among donors. Repertoires in all cases were sampled only once the peak T cell response had passed. The study reported that nearly half of spike-specific TCRs target unmutated variant regions.

As regards this clone: Antigen: not known.

The chain uses TRBV14 and TRBJ2-7; 7 nucleotides match TRBD2. Specimen: peripheral blood, collected on day 0 of AZD1222 vaccination. The receptor was isolated from an adult in good health. DNA of the CDR3: TGTGCCAGCAGCCAAGGGCACAGCGTCTCCGGGACTATTCACTACGAGCAGTACTTC. Amino acid sequence: CASSQGHSVSGTIHYEQYF.